A selection of T cell receptor beta chains follows, all from one sample in a study of blood T cell repertoires in COVID-19. Data came from immunoSEQ multiplex PCR; TCRdb stores just in-frame clones and leaves some out. This sample has roughly 170,000 clones; about 90% occur once, and the top ten carry around 21%. The sequencing input was peripheral blood. The receptors come from a man between 65 and 85 years old with active or convalescent COVID-19. The CDR3 runs from the conserved cysteine through the conserved F or W. The D gene is left open where the match is weak. Rows give clone size only sometimes, using once, few, many, or a class for an expanded clone.

CDR3 DNA: TGTGCCAGCAGCTTTACAACTGCGGGGGGCAAAGCTTTCTTT
CDR3 protein: CASSFTTAGGKAFF
D gene: -
V gene: TRBV5-4
J gene: TRBJ1-1
clone size: -

CDR3 DNA: TGTGCCAGCAGCTTAGTTAGGATAGAGGTTGGAGGTTGGGGAGATACGCAGTATTTT
CDR3 protein: CASSLVRIEVGGWGDTQYF
D gene: -
V gene: TRBV7-8
J gene: TRBJ2-3
clone size: -

CDR3 DNA: TGTGCCAGCAGCGTAGGTACCCGGACAGTAGGAGAAAAACTGTTTTTT
CDR3 protein: CASSVGTRTVGEKLFF
D gene: -
V gene: TRBV9
J gene: TRBJ1-4
clone size: -

CDR3 DNA: TGTGCCAGCAGGACAGGGGCCCTCGTATCTGAAGCTTTCTTT
CDR3 protein: CASRTGALVSEAFF
D gene: TRBD1
V gene: TRBV6-5
J gene: TRBJ1-1
clone size: -

CDR3 DNA: TGTGCTAGTGGATCCGACTGGAACTATGGCTACACCTTC
CDR3 protein: CASGSDWNYGYTF
D gene: -
V gene: TRBV12-5
J gene: TRBJ1-2
clone size: -

CDR3 DNA: TGTGCCAGTAGTATGCAAGGTCGGGGCTATGGCTACACCTTC
CDR3 protein: CASSMQGRGYGYTF
D gene: -
V gene: TRBV19
J gene: TRBJ1-2
clone size: once

CDR3 DNA: TGTGCCAGCAGCTTAGGGTCTGGCGGGGGGGTCCAAGAGACCCAGTACTTC
CDR3 protein: CASSLGSGGGVQETQYF
D gene: TRBD2
V gene: TRBV7-2
J gene: TRBJ2-5
clone size: once

CDR3 DNA: TGTGCCAGCAGTGTACAGAACACCGGGGAGCTGTTTTTT
CDR3 protein: CASSVQNTGELFF
D gene: -
V gene: TRBV2
J gene: TRBJ2-2
clone size: -

CDR3 DNA: TGTGCCAGCAGCTTACAGGTAACCAATCAGCCCCAGCATTTT
CDR3 protein: CASSLQVTNQPQHF
D gene: -
V gene: TRBV5-8
J gene: TRBJ1-5
clone size: -

CDR3 DNA: TGTGCCAGCAGCTTAGGTCATATGCGCGGCTACACCTTC
CDR3 protein: CASSLGHMRGYTF
D gene: -
V gene: TRBV7-2
J gene: TRBJ1-2
clone size: -

CDR3 DNA: TGTGCCAGCAGTTTACCGGGACAGGGGGCGCGAAGCAATCAGCCCCAGCATTTT
CDR3 protein: CASSLPGQGARSNQPQHF
D gene: TRBD1
V gene: TRBV28
J gene: TRBJ1-5
clone size: -

CDR3 DNA: TGCAGCGTGACTGGGACAGACCAAGAGACCCAGTACTTC
CDR3 protein: CSVTGTDQETQYF
D gene: TRBD1
V gene: TRBV29-1
J gene: TRBJ2-5
clone size: -

CDR3 DNA: TGTGCCAGCAGCTATGGGGCCAGGCAGAATGAAAAACTGTTTTTT
CDR3 protein: CASSYGARQNEKLFF
D gene: -
V gene: TRBV7-6
J gene: TRBJ1-4
clone size: -

CDR3 DNA: TGTGCCAGCAGTCCCCAGGACCCTAGGGGGAAACTGTTTTTT
CDR3 protein: CASSPQDPRGKLFF
D gene: -
V gene: TRBV27
J gene: TRBJ1-4
clone size: -

CDR3 DNA: TGTGCCAGTAGTATAACAGGCGTGAACACTGAAGCTTTCTTT
CDR3 protein: CASSITGVNTEAFF
D gene: -
V gene: TRBV19
J gene: TRBJ1-1
clone size: -

CDR3 DNA: TGTGCCAGCAGGGGGACAGGCTATGGCTACACCTTC
CDR3 protein: CASRGTGYGYTF
D gene: TRBD1
V gene: TRBV2
J gene: TRBJ1-2
clone size: -

CDR3 DNA: TGTGCCAGCAGCTTAGGGACAGACATGAACACTGAAGCTTTCTTT
CDR3 protein: CASSLGTDMNTEAFF
D gene: -
V gene: TRBV11-3
J gene: TRBJ1-1
clone size: few

CDR3 DNA: TGTGCCAGCAAACAGGGGGCGGGTTTGAACACTGAAGCTTTCTTT
CDR3 protein: CASKQGAGLNTEAFF
D gene: TRBD1
V gene: TRBV14
J gene: TRBJ1-1
clone size: -

CDR3 DNA: TGTGCCAGCACCCCGCACCTATCCTACAATGAGCAGTTCTTC
CDR3 protein: CASTPHLSYNEQFF
D gene: -
V gene: TRBV7-9
J gene: TRBJ2-1
clone size: once

CDR3 DNA: TGTGCCAGCAGCTTGGGCGGGAGAGATACAGATACGCAGTATTTT
CDR3 protein: CASSLGGRDTDTQYF
D gene: TRBD2
V gene: TRBV5-4
J gene: TRBJ2-3
clone size: -

CDR3 DNA: TGTGCCAGCAGCAAGGGACAGCAATTATCTGGGGCCAACGTCCTGACTTTC
CDR3 protein: CASSKGQQLSGANVLTF
D gene: TRBD1
V gene: TRBV11-3
J gene: TRBJ2-6
clone size: -

CDR3 DNA: TGCAGCGCCGAAGGGACAGGGGGCTATGGCTACACCTTC
CDR3 protein: CSAEGTGGYGYTF
D gene: TRBD1
V gene: TRBV29-1
J gene: TRBJ1-2
clone size: -

CDR3 DNA: TGTGCCAGCAGCAAAGTGCGGGGGGGGGAGCAAGAGACCCAGTACTTC
CDR3 protein: CASSKVRGGEQETQYF
D gene: -
V gene: TRBV21-1
J gene: TRBJ2-5
clone size: -

CDR3 DNA: TGCGCCAGCAGCCGGGGAGGTCCAAAATGGAATGAGCAGTTCTTC
CDR3 protein: CASSRGGPKWNEQFF
D gene: -
V gene: TRBV4-1
J gene: TRBJ2-1
clone size: -

CDR3 DNA: TGCGCCAGCAGCCAAGGGCCCCGGGTTGGTGCCGGGGAGCTGTTTTTT
CDR3 protein: CASSQGPRVGAGELFF
D gene: -
V gene: TRBV4-1
J gene: TRBJ2-2
clone size: -

CDR3 DNA: TGTGCCAGCATCTTTTGGGACAGGTTTGGCACCGGGGAGCTGTTTTTT
CDR3 protein: CASIFWDRFGTGELFF
D gene: TRBD1
V gene: TRBV27
J gene: TRBJ2-2
clone size: -

CDR3 DNA: TGCGCCAGCAGCCAGGGCAGATCAACTAATGAAAAACTGTTTTTT
CDR3 protein: CASSQGRSTNEKLFF
D gene: -
V gene: TRBV5-1
J gene: TRBJ1-4
clone size: -

CDR3 DNA: TGCGCCAGCAACGGGGGACTAGCGAGCCTCTCTGGGGCCAACGTCCTGACTTTC
CDR3 protein: CASNGGLASLSGANVLTF
D gene: TRBD2
V gene: TRBV10-1
J gene: TRBJ2-6
clone size: -

CDR3 DNA: TGTGCCAGCAGTACCCGGGACAGCCGACCTTCACCCCTCCACTTT
CDR3 protein: CASSTRDSRPSPLHF
D gene: TRBD1
V gene: TRBV6-2/TRBV6-3
J gene: TRBJ1-6
clone size: -

CDR3 DNA: TGTGCCAGCATCGATAGGGGAACTAATGAAAAACTGTTTTTT
CDR3 protein: CASIDRGTNEKLFF
D gene: -
V gene: TRBV6-5
J gene: TRBJ1-4
clone size: -

CDR3 DNA: TGCAGCGCAAACAGGGGGTATGGCTACACCTTC
CDR3 protein: CSANRGYGYTF
D gene: TRBD1
V gene: TRBV29-1
J gene: TRBJ1-2
clone size: -

CDR3 DNA: TGTGCCAGTAGGGACGGACTTCTCACTGAAGCTTTCTTT
CDR3 protein: CASRDGLLTEAFF
D gene: -
V gene: TRBV19
J gene: TRBJ1-1
clone size: -

CDR3 DNA: TGTGCCAGTAAAGAGGGACAGGGGCATTCACCCCTCCACTTT
CDR3 protein: CASKEGQGHSPLHF
D gene: TRBD1
V gene: TRBV19
J gene: TRBJ1-6
clone size: -

CDR3 DNA: TGTGCCAGCAGCTCGGGGGGGGGACAGTGGGCCTACGAGCAGTACTTC
CDR3 protein: CASSSGGGQWAYEQYF
D gene: -
V gene: TRBV7-6
J gene: TRBJ2-7
clone size: -

CDR3 DNA: TGCGCCAGCAGCCCTACCGTCGGGGCAGGGGGCGGGTACGAGCAGTACTTC
CDR3 protein: CASSPTVGAGGGYEQYF
D gene: TRBD1
V gene: TRBV4-1
J gene: TRBJ2-7
clone size: -

CDR3 DNA: TGTGCCAGTAAGGTCTCAGGGACTCAGCACTACGAGCAGTACTTC
CDR3 protein: CASKVSGTQHYEQYF
D gene: -
V gene: TRBV19
J gene: TRBJ2-7
clone size: -

CDR3 DNA: TGTGCCAGCTCATCCTTTCCTTCTAGCGGGGCTGAAGCTTTCTTT
CDR3 protein: CASSSFPSSGAEAFF
D gene: -
V gene: TRBV18
J gene: TRBJ1-1
clone size: -

CDR3 DNA: TGTGCCAGCCGTCGAGGGGGGGAGAACACTGAAGCTTTCTTT
CDR3 protein: CASRRGGENTEAFF
D gene: -
V gene: TRBV6-4
J gene: TRBJ1-1
clone size: -

CDR3 DNA: TGTGCCAGCAGCCTATGGACAGGGGAGAACACTGAAGCTTTCTTT
CDR3 protein: CASSLWTGENTEAFF
D gene: TRBD1
V gene: TRBV7-8
J gene: TRBJ1-1
clone size: few

CDR3 DNA: TGTGCCAGCATGGACAGGAGCAATCAGCCCCAGCATTTT
CDR3 protein: CASMDRSNQPQHF
D gene: TRBD1
V gene: TRBV2
J gene: TRBJ1-5
clone size: -

CDR3 DNA: TGTGCCAGCAGCCAAGAATCGGCGCAGACGGGAACCAAAAACATTCAGTACTTC
CDR3 protein: CASSQESAQTGTKNIQYF
D gene: -
V gene: TRBV4-2
J gene: TRBJ2-4
clone size: -

CDR3 DNA: TGTGCCGCTAGGAGGGCGGGAGGGGGTAATGAGCAGTTCTTC
CDR3 protein: CAARRAGGGNEQFF
D gene: TRBD2
V gene: TRBV19
J gene: TRBJ2-1
clone size: -

CDR3 DNA: TGCGCCAGCAGCCCAGGGCATCAGGGGTTGGTTGAGCAGTTCTTC
CDR3 protein: CASSPGHQGLVEQFF
D gene: -
V gene: TRBV5-1
J gene: TRBJ2-1
clone size: -

CDR3 DNA: TGTGCCAGCAGCTTAGCGGGACAGTTAGAGACCCAGTACTTC
CDR3 protein: CASSLAGQLETQYF
D gene: TRBD1
V gene: TRBV7-7
J gene: TRBJ2-5
clone size: -

CDR3 DNA: TGTGCCAGCAGCTTTAGACCGAACCGGACTAAGCCCCAGCATTTT
CDR3 protein: CASSFRPNRTKPQHF
D gene: -
V gene: TRBV7-4
J gene: TRBJ1-5
clone size: -

CDR3 DNA: TGTGCCAGTAGTATCGGGGAATCCTACGAGCAGTACTTC
CDR3 protein: CASSIGESYEQYF
D gene: -
V gene: TRBV19
J gene: TRBJ2-7
clone size: -

CDR3 DNA: TGCAGCGCAGGCACAGCTAGCGGGTGGAACACCGGGGAGCTGTTTTTT
CDR3 protein: CSAGTASGWNTGELFF
D gene: TRBD2
V gene: TRBV29-1
J gene: TRBJ2-2
clone size: -

CDR3 DNA: TGTGCCAGCAGCCTCCCGGGGTACGAGCAGTACTTC
CDR3 protein: CASSLPGYEQYF
D gene: -
V gene: TRBV7-3
J gene: TRBJ2-7
clone size: -

CDR3 DNA: TGCGCCAGCAGCTTGCTGGGACAGGGGGCTTCCCCCGGGGAGCTGTTTTTT
CDR3 protein: CASSLLGQGASPGELFF
D gene: TRBD1
V gene: TRBV5-1
J gene: TRBJ2-2
clone size: -

CDR3 DNA: TGTGCCAGTAGTGACCGGGACAGGGCCTACGAGCAGTACTTC
CDR3 protein: CASSDRDRAYEQYF
D gene: TRBD1
V gene: TRBV19
J gene: TRBJ2-7
clone size: -

CDR3 DNA: TGTGCCAGCAGTTTGGGTTTAGGAGGGTATGGCTACACCTTC
CDR3 protein: CASSLGLGGYGYTF
D gene: -
V gene: TRBV13
J gene: TRBJ1-2
clone size: -

CDR3 DNA: TGCGCCAGCAGCTCGATATCAAACGCAGGCTATGGCTACACCTTC
CDR3 protein: CASSSISNAGYGYTF
D gene: -
V gene: TRBV5-1
J gene: TRBJ1-2
clone size: -

CDR3 DNA: TGTGCCAGCAGCCGCCAAAGGACTAGCTTTAATGAGCAGTTCTTC
CDR3 protein: CASSRQRTSFNEQFF
D gene: TRBD2
V gene: TRBV14
J gene: TRBJ2-1
clone size: -

CDR3 DNA: TGTGCCAGCAGCCAAGATGAGCGGAACATTCAGTACTTC
CDR3 protein: CASSQDERNIQYF
D gene: -
V gene: TRBV3-1/TRBV3-2
J gene: TRBJ2-4
clone size: -

CDR3 DNA: TGTGCCAGCAGCTTAACTAGCGGGAACACCGGGGAGCTGTTTTTT
CDR3 protein: CASSLTSGNTGELFF
D gene: -
V gene: TRBV7-3
J gene: TRBJ2-2
clone size: once

CDR3 DNA: TGTGCCAGCAGTGGAAGGACAGCCCGCCTATTATGGTATGGCTACACCTTC
CDR3 protein: CASSGRTARLLWYGYTF
D gene: -
V gene: TRBV2
J gene: TRBJ1-2
clone size: -

CDR3 DNA: TGTGCCAGCAGCTTTAATCGGGACTTAATCCCTAGCGGCAAAAACATTCAGTACTTC
CDR3 protein: CASSFNRDLIPSGKNIQYF
D gene: TRBD2
V gene: TRBV11-2
J gene: TRBJ2-4
clone size: -

CDR3 DNA: TGTGCCAGTAGAGCCAACCTCGGGAACTTGGGGGGATTTAATGAAAAACTGTTTTTT
CDR3 protein: CASRANLGNLGGFNEKLFF
D gene: -
V gene: TRBV19
J gene: TRBJ1-4
clone size: few

CDR3 DNA: TGTGCCAGCAGTTACTCGACAGGGAGAGGGAACACTGAAGCTTTCTTT
CDR3 protein: CASSYSTGRGNTEAFF
D gene: TRBD1
V gene: TRBV6-5
J gene: TRBJ1-1
clone size: -

CDR3 DNA: TGTGCCAGCAGTTACCGGGACAGGGTGAATCAGCCCCAGCATTTT
CDR3 protein: CASSYRDRVNQPQHF
D gene: TRBD1
V gene: TRBV6-2/TRBV6-3
J gene: TRBJ1-5
clone size: once